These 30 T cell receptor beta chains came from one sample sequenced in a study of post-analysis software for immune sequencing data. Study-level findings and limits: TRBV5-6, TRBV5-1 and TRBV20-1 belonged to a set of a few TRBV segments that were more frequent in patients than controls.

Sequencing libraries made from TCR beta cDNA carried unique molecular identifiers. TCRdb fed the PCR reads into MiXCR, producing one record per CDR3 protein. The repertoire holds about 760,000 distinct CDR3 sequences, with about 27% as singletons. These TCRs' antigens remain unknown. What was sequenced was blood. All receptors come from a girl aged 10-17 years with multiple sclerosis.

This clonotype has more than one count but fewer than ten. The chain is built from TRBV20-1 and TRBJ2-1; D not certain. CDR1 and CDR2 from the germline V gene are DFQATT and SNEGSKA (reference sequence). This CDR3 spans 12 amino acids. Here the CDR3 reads CSSGPEYNEQFF. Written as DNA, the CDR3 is TGCAGCTCAGGACCCGAATACAATGAGCAGTTCTTC.

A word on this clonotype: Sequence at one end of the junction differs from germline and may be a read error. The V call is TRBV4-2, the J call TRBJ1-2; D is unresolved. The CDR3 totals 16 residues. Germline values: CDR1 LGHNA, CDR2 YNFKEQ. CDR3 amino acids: CACSQDRASRANGYTF. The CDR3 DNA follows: TGTGCCTGCAGCCAAGATCGGGCCAGTCGTGCTAACGGCTACACCTTC.

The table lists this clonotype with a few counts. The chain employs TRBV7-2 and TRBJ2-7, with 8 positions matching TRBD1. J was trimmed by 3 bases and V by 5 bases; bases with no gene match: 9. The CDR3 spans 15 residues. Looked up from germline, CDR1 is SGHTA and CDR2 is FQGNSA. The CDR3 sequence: CASSPLGTGNYEQYF. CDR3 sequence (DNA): TGTGCCAGCAGCCCCCTAGGGACAGGAAACTACGAGCAGTACTTC.

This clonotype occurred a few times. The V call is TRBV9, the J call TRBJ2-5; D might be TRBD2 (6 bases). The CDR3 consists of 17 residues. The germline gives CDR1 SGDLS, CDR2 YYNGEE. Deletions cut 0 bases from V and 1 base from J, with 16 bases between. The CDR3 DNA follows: TGTGCCAGCAGCGTAGATACTTCCGGGACTCTCCAAGAGACCCAGTACTTC. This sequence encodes CASSVDTSGTLQETQYF.

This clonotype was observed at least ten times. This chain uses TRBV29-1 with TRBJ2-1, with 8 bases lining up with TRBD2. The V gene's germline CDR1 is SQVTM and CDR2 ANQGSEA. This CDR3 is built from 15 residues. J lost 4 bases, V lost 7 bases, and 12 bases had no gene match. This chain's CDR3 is CSAQESSGKYNEQFF. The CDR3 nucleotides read TGCAGCGCCCAGGAGAGTAGCGGGAAATACAATGAGCAGTTCTTC.

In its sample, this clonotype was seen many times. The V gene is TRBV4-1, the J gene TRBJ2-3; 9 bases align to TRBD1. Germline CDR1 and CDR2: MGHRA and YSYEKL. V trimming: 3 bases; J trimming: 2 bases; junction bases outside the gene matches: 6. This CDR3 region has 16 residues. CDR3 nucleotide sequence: TGCGCCAGCAGCCAGCCGGGACAGGGAGTCACAGATACGCAGTATTTT. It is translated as CASSQPGQGVTDTQYF.

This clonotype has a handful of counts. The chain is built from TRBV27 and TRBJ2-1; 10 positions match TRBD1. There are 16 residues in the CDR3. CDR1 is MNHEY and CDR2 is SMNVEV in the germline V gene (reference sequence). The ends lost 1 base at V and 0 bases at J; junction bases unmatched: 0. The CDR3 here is CASSLWTGGSYNEQFF. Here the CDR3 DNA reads TGTGCCAGCAGTTTATGGACAGGGGGCTCCTACAATGAGCAGTTCTTC.

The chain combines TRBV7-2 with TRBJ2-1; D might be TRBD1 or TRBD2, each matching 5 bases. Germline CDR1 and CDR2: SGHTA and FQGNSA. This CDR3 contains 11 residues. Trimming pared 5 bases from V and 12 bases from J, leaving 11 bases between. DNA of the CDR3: TGTGCCAGCAGCAACCCGGGACCGCAGTTCTTC. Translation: CASSNPGPQFF. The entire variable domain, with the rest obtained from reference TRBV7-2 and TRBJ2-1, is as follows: GAGVSQSPSNKVTEKGKDVELRCDPISGHTALYWYRQSLGQGLEFLIYFQGNSAPDKSGLPSDRFSAERTGGSVSTLTIQRTQQEDSAVYLCASSNPGPQFFGPGTRLTVL.

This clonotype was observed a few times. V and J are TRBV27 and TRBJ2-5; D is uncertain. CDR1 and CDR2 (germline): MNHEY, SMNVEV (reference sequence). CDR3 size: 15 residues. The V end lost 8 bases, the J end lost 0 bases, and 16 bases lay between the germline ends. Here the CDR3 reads CASAVGARNQETQYF. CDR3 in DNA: TGTGCCAGCGCCGTTGGTGCGAGAAACCAAGAGACCCAGTACTTC.

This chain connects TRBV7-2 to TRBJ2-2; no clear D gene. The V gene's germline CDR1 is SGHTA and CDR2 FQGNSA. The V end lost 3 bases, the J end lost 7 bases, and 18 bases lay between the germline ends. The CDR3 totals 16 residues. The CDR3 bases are TGTGCCAGCAGCTTGGGAAGCCCCCGATGGGGCGGGGAGCTGTTTTTT. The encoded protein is CASSLGSPRWGGELFF. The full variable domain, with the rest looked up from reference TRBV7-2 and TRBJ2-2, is GAGVSQSPSNKVTEKGKDVELRCDPISGHTALYWYRQSLGQGLEFLIYFQGNSAPDKSGLPSDRFSAERTGGSVSTLTIQRTQQEDSAVYLCASSLGSPRWGGELFFGEGSRLTVL.

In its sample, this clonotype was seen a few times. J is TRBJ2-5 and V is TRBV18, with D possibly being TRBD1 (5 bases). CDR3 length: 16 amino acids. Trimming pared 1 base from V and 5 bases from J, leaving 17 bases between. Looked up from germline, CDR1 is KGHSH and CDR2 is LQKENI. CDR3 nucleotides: TGTGCCAGCTCACCACTATCAGGGCACCTTTTGGAGACCCAGTACTTC. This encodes CASSPLSGHLLETQYF.

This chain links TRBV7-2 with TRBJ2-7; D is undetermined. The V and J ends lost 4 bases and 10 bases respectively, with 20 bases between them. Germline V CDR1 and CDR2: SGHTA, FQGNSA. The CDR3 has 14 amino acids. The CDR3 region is CASSSNIGVWIQYF. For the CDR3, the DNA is TGTGCCAGCAGCTCAAATATCGGAGTTTGGATTCAGTACTTC.

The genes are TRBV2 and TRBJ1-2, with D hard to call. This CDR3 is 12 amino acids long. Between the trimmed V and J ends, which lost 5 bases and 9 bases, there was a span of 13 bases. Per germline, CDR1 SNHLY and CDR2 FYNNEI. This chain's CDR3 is CASSTVNGSYTF. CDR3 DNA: TGTGCCAGCAGTACGGTGAATGGTAGCTACACCTTC.

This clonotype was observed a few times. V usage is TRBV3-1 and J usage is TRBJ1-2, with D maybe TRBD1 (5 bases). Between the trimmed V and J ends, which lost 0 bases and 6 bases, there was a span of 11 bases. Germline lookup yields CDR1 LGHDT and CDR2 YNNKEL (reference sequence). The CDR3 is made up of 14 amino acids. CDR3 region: CASSQDHRGNGYTF. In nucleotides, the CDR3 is TGTGCCAGCAGCCAAGATCATCGGGGGAATGGCTACACCTTC.

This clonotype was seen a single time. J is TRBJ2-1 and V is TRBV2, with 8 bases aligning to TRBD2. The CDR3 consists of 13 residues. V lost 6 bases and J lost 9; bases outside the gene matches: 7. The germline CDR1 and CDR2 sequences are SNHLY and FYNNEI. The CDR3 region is CASRDGRGVEQFF. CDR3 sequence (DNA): TGTGCCAGCAGGGACGGGCGGGGGGTTGAGCAGTTCTTC.

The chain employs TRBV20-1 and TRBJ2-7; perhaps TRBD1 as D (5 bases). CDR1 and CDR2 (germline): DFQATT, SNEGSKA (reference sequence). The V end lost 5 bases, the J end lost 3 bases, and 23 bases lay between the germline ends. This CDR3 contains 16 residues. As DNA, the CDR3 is TGCAGTGCTGCGGCAGGGCCCTACCCAAAACTCTACGAGCAGTACTTC. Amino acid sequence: CSAAAGPYPKLYEQYF.

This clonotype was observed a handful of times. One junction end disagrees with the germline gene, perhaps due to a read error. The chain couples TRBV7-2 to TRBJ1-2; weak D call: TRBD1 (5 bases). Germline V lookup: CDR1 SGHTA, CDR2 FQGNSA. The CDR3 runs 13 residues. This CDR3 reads CASTLVGTYGYTF. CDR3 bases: TGTGCCAGCACCTTAGTCGGGACCTATGGCTACACCTTC.

The CDR3 reads CASGDVTYNEQFF. DNA for the CDR3: TGTGCCAGCGGCGACGTAACCTACAATGAGCAGTTCTTC. The chain links TRBV7-9 to TRBJ2-1; D gene ambiguous. This CDR3 spans 13 amino acids. The germline gives CDR1 SEHNR, CDR2 FQNEAQ (reference sequence). V lost 8 bases and J lost 2, with 10 bases in between.

Here the CDR3 reads CASSLRTGDFNYGYTF. The CDR3 nucleotides read TGCGCCAGCAGCTTAAGGACAGGGGATTTTAACTATGGCTACACCTTC. The rearrangement uses TRBV5-1 and TRBJ1-2, with 9 bases lining up with TRBD1. Germline CDR1 SGHRS, CDR2 YFSETQ. The trim removed 2 bases at V and 1 base at J, leaving 6 bases unmatched. The CDR3 is made up of 16 amino acids.

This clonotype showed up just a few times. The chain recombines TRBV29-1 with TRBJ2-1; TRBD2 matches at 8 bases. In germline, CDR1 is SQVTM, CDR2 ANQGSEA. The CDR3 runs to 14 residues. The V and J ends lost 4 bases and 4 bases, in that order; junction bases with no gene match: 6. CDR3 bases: TGCAGCGTTGTTTGGGTAGCGGGGTACAATGAGCAGTTCTTC. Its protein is CSVVWVAGYNEQFF.

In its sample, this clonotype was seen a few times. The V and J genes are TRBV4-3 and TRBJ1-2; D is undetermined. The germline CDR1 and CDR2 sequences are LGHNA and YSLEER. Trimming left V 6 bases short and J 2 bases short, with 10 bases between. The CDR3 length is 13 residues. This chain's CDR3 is CASRLASNYGYTF. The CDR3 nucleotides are TGCGCCAGCAGGCTGGCCAGCAACTATGGCTACACCTTC.

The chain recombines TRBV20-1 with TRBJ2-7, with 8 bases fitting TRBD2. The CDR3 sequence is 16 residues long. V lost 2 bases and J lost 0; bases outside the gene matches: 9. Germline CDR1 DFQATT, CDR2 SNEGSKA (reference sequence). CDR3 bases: TGCAGTGCTAGAAGGGGCGGGAGGCCGAGCTCCTACGAGCAGTACTTC. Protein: CSARRGGRPSSYEQYF.

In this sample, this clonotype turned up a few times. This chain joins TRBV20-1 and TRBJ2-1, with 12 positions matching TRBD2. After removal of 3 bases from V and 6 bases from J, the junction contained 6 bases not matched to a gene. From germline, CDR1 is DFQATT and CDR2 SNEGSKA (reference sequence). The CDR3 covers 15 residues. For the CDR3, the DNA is TGCAGTGCTAGGACCGGACTAGCGGGGCCCAATGAGCAGTTCTTC. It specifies CSARTGLAGPNEQFF.

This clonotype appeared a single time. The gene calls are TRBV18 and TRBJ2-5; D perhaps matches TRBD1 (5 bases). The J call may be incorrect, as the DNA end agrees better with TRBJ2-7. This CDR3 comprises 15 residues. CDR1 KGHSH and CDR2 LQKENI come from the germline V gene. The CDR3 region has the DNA TGTGCCAGCTCACCACCGGAGCTTAAGGGGTACGAGCAGTACTTC. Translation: CASSPPELKGYEQYF.

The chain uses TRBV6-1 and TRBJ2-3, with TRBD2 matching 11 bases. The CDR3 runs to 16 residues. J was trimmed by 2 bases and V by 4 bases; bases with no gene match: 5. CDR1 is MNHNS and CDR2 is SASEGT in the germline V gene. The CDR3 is CASSATSGSLTDTQYF. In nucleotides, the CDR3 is TGTGCCAGCAGTGCTACTAGCGGGAGCCTCACAGATACGCAGTATTTT.

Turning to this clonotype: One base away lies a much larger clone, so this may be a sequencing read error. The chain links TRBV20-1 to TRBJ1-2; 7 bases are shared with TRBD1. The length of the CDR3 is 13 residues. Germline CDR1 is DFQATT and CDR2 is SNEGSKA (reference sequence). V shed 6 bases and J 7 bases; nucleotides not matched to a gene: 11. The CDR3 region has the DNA TGCAGTGCACCGGGACAGCCTAATGGTGGCTACACCTTC. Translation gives CSAPGQPNGGYTF.

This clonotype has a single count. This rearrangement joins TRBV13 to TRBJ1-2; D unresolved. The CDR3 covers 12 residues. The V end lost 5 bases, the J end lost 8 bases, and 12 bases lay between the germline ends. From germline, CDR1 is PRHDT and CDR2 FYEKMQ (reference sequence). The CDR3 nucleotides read TGTGCCAGCAGCATCGGACGAGGGGGCTACACCTTC. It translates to CASSIGRGGYTF.

In nucleotides, the CDR3 is TGTGCCAGCAGTCACGAAGGGGCTGAGCAGTTCTTC. Translated: CASSHEGAEQFF. This chain links TRBV27 with TRBJ2-1; maybe TRBD1 (5 bases). Germline V gene sequence: CDR1 MNHEY, CDR2 SMNVEV (reference sequence). The CDR3 consists of 12 residues. The V end was cut by 5 bases, the J end by 9 bases, with 11 bases between.

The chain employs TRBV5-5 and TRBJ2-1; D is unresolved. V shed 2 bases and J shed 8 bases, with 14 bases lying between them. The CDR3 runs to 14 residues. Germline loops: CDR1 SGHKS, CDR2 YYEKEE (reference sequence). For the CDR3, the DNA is TGTGCCAGCAGCTTTGGCCGGCGTTTGGATGAGCAGTTCTTC. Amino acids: CASSFGRRLDEQFF.

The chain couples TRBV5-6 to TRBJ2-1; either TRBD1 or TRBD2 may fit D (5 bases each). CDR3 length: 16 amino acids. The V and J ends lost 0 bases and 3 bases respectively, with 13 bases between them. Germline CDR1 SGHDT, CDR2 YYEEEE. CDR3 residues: CASSLVGVRSYNEQFF. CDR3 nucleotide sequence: TGTGCCAGCAGCTTGGTGGGGGTAAGGAGCTACAATGAGCAGTTCTTC.